The 31 T cell receptor beta chains below were found in one sample sequenced in a study of PD-1 blockade in classical Hodgkin lymphoma. The data were produced by immunoSEQ multiplex PCR, yet TCRdb's version contains in-frame clones alone and is incomplete. The data contain about 21,000 clones, approximately 65% of them singletons. Time point reported: cycle 4 day 1 (C4D1), after less than seven weeks of nivolumab. Each of the patients experienced relapse following autologous stem cell transplantation, and their brentuximab vedotin exposure differed. Magnetic depletion of unwanted cells isolated CD4+ T cells from thawed PBMCs. The source was CD4+ T cells from blood, collected before the fourth cycle of nivolumab. These receptors all stem from a human donor with classical Hodgkin lymphoma.

This chain links TRBV10-3 with TRBJ2-1; D is uncertain. The V gene lost 0 bases and the J gene lost 0 bases, with 3 bases spanning the gap. The CDR3 is 14 residues long. The germline CDR1 and CDR2 sequences are ENHRY and SYGVKD. The DNA of the CDR3 is TGTGCCATCAGTGAGTCAATCTCCTACAATGAGCAGTTCTTC. Translating it yields CAISESISYNEQFF.

This CDR3 reads CASSLIGRAPDTQYF. In nucleotides, the CDR3 is TGTGCCAGCAGCTTAATAGGCAGGGCACCAGATACGCAGTATTTT. The genes are TRBV7-9 and TRBJ2-3; D is perhaps TRBD1 (5 bases). The V end lost 2 bases, the J end lost 4 bases, and 13 bases lay between the germline ends. This CDR3 contains 15 residues. Germline V lookup: CDR1 SEHNR, CDR2 FQNEAQ (reference sequence).

A single count supports this clone. The V call is TRBV5-1, the J call TRBJ2-7; 15 bases align to TRBD2. V lost 4 bases and J lost 0; bases outside the gene matches: 8. The CDR3 has 18 amino acids. Germline V CDR1 and CDR2: SGHRS, YFSETQ. The CDR3 reads CASSQPGLAGGYSYEQYF. The CDR3 coding sequence is TGCGCCAGCAGCCAGCCGGGACTAGCGGGGGGTTACTCCTACGAGCAGTACTTC.

The chain recombines TRBV6-5 with TRBJ2-7; 9 bases line up with TRBD1. V gave up 5 bases and J gave up 7 bases; unmatched junction bases: 12. This CDR3 spans 15 amino acids. CDR1 and CDR2 from the germline V gene are MNHEY and SVGAGI. The CDR3 coding sequence is TGTGCCAGCAGTGGCACCGGGACAGGGAAAATGGAGCAGTACTTC. This codes for CASSGTGTGKMEQYF.

The rearrangement links TRBV6-5 to TRBJ2-3; 10 bases map to TRBD2. CDR1 is MNHEY, CDR2 SVGAGI, per germline. The trim removed 2 bases at V and 9 bases at J, leaving 8 bases unmatched. The CDR3 runs to 15 residues. CDR3 region: CASSYASGGGGTQYF. DNA for the CDR3: TGTGCCAGCAGTTACGCTAGCGGGGGAGGAGGCACGCAGTATTTT.

V usage is TRBV4-2 and J usage is TRBJ2-5, with D hard to call. The CDR3 totals 13 residues. Trimming pared 0 bases from V and 7 bases from J, leaving 9 bases between. Germline V lookup: CDR1 LGHNA, CDR2 YNFKEQ. The CDR3 DNA sequence: TGTGCCAGCAGCCAAGATGTGGAAGGGACCCAGTACTTC. Translating it yields CASSQDVEGTQYF.

The rearrangement links TRBV19 to TRBJ1-1, with unresolved D. The CDR3 totals 15 residues. Per the germline V gene, CDR1 is LNHDA and CDR2 is SQIVND (reference sequence). Between the trimmed V and J ends, which lost 1 base and 1 base, there was a span of 10 bases. This chain's CDR3 is CASSIVGSWNTEAFF. The CDR3 DNA sequence: TGTGCCAGTAGTATAGTGGGCAGTTGGAACACTGAAGCTTTCTTT. Based on the CDR3 plus reference TRBV19 and TRBJ1-1, the full variable domain is DGGITQSPKYLFRKEGQNVTLSCEQNLNHDAMYWYRQDPGQGLRLIYYSQIVNDFQKGDIAEGYSVSREKKESFPLTVTSAQKNPTAFYLCASSIVGSWNTEAFFGQGTRLTVV.

This chain joins TRBV28 and TRBJ2-7; TRBD1 is a possible D gene (6 bases). The germline V gene encodes CDR1 MDHEN and CDR2 SYDVKM. The V end lost 6 bases, the J end lost 3 bases, and 9 bases lay between the germline ends. The CDR3 contains 12 residues. CDR3 region: CASSRDNYEQYF. The CDR3 nucleotides are TGTGCCAGCAGCCGGGACAACTACGAGCAGTACTTC.

The chain joins TRBV5-6 to TRBJ2-5; D assignment may be TRBD1 or TRBD2 (6 bases each). V lost 4 bases to trimming and J lost 5 bases, with 21 bases between them. Germline-derived CDR1 and CDR2 are SGHDT and YYEEEE. This CDR3 has 16 amino acids. The CDR3 loop reads CASSPQAGWTAETQYF. The DNA of the CDR3 is TGTGCCAGCAGCCCCCAGGCGGGGTGGACAGCGGAGACCCAGTACTTC.

The chain joins TRBV12-5 to TRBJ1-1, with 7 bases fitting TRBD1. V gave up 1 base and J gave up 9 bases; unmatched junction bases: 5. The CDR3 runs to 13 residues. Germline V lookup: CDR1 LGHNT, CDR2 FRNRAP. The CDR3 here is CASGLEGAEKAFF. The CDR3 DNA reads TGTGCTAGTGGTTTGGAGGGGGCCGAGAAAGCTTTCTTT.

The chain joins TRBV10-2 to TRBJ1-6, with D unresolved. This CDR3 has 14 residues. Germline CDR1 WSHSY, CDR2 SAAADI. Trimming removed 6 bases from V and 4 bases from J, with 10 bases in between. The CDR3 sequence: CASREELYNSPLHF. The CDR3 region has the DNA TGCGCCAGCAGGGAGGAGCTTTATAATTCACCCCTCCACTTT.

The rearrangement joins TRBV27 to TRBJ1-1, with 8 bases that match TRBD1. Germline V CDR1 and CDR2: MNHEY, SMNVEV (reference sequence). The junction had 7 bases not matched to a gene; V was cut back by 5 bases and J by 5 bases. This CDR3 comprises 14 residues. Written as DNA, the CDR3 is TGTGCCAGCAGTGCCAGGGGGCGCGGTACTGAAGCTTTCTTT. It encodes CASSARGRGTEAFF.

The rearrangement links TRBV29-1 to TRBJ2-7; 7 bases fit TRBD1. CDR1 and CDR2 from the germline V gene are SQVTM and ANQGSEA. Germline trimming cut 5 bases from V and 2 bases from J; bases unmatched to any gene: 6. CDR3 length equals 13 residues. CDR3 in amino acids: CSVIPGQAYEQYF. The CDR3 nucleotides read TGCAGCGTTATTCCCGGACAGGCCTACGAGCAGTACTTC.

The CDR3 here is CASSQGTSGVSDTQYF. As DNA, the CDR3 is TGTGCCAGCAGCCAAGGGACTAGCGGGGTTTCAGATACGCAGTATTTT. The rearrangement joins TRBV11-3 to TRBJ2-3; TRBD2 matches at 13 bases. The germline gives CDR1 SGHNT, CDR2 YENEEA. V was pared by 5 bases and J by 4 bases, with 6 bases of the junction left unmatched. CDR3 length equals 16 residues. Full variable domain (remainder filled in from reference TRBV11-3 and TRBJ2-3): EAGVVQSPRYKIIEKKQPVAFWCNPISGHNTLYWYLQNLGQGPELLIRYENEEAVDDSQLPKDRFSAERLKGVDSTLKIQPAELGDSAVYLCASSQGTSGVSDTQYFGPGTRLTVL.

The chain recombines TRBV10-3 with TRBJ2-5; D call uncertain. CDR1 is ENHRY and CDR2 is SYGVKD in the germline V gene. Trimming left V 2 bases short and J 5 bases short, with 12 bases between. The length of the CDR3 is 14 residues. The CDR3 is CAISEPSTVETQYF. The CDR3 DNA follows: TGTGCCATCAGTGAGCCCTCCACAGTGGAGACCCAGTACTTC.

The CDR3 DNA reads as TGCGCCAGCGCTTTACGGGGGAATACCGGGGAGCTGTTTTTT. Protein: CASALRGNTGELFF. The chain links TRBV5-1 to TRBJ2-2, with D possibly TRBD2 on 6 matching bases. Trimming removed 7 bases at V and 5 bases at J, with 15 bases between. Germline V gives CDR1 SGHRS, CDR2 YFSETQ. This CDR3 has 14 residues. Using reference TRBV5-1 and TRBJ2-2 for the parts outside the CDR3, the full variable domain is KAGVTQTPRYLIKTRGQQVTLSCSPISGHRSVSWYQQTPGQGLQFLFEYFSETQRNKGNFPGRFSGRQFSNSRSEMNVSTLELGDSALYLCASALRGNTGELFFGEGSRLTVL.

The V and J genes are TRBV7-3 and TRBJ2-3, with no clear D. Between the trimmed V and J ends, which lost 3 bases and 4 bases, there was a span of 8 bases. CDR3 length: 13 residues. The germline V gene has CDR1 SGHTA and CDR2 FQGTGA. CDR3 sequence reads: CASSFLGADTQYF. Here the CDR3 DNA reads TGTGCCAGCAGCTTCCTAGGTGCAGATACGCAGTATTTT.

Details on this clone: One junction end does not reproduce the germline sequence, and a read error may be involved. The rearrangement links TRBV5-4 to TRBJ2-7, with TRBD2 matching 7 bases. From germline, CDR1 is SGHNT and CDR2 YYREEE (reference sequence). This CDR3 is built from 15 residues. In DNA form, the CDR3 reads TGCGCCAGCAGCCAAGCCGCTAGCGGTCCCTACGAGCAGTACTTC. Translated: CASSQAASGPYEQYF. Variable domain in full (rest from reference TRBV5-4 and TRBJ2-7): ETGVTQSPTHLIKTRGQQVTLRCSSQSGHNTVSWYQQALGQGPQFIFQYYREEENGRGNFPPRFSGLQFPNYSSELNVNALELDDSALYLCASSQAASGPYEQYFGPGTRLTVT.

This clone was counted a few times. The gene calls are TRBV19 and TRBJ1-3, with D uncertain. This CDR3 has 12 amino acids. V dropped 3 bases and J dropped 4 bases, with 4 bases sitting between them. Germline V gene lookup returns CDR1 LNHDA and CDR2 SQIVND (reference sequence). The CDR3 loop is CASSITGNTIYF. CDR3 bases: TGTGCCAGTAGTATCACAGGAAACACCATATATTTT.

CDR3 in amino acids: CAISESAAGAGQETQYF. The CDR3, as DNA: TGTGCCATCAGTGAGTCGGCGGCGGGGGCCGGGCAAGAGACCCAGTACTTC. The chain uses TRBV10-3 and TRBJ2-5; the D gene is possibly TRBD2 (7 bases). CDR3 length: 17 residues. V was cut by 0 bases and J by 2 bases, with 16 bases left in between. Germline-derived CDR1 and CDR2 are ENHRY and SYGVKD.

CDR3 sequence reads: CASSLWQGQETQYF. The CDR3 DNA is TGTGCCAGCTCATTATGGCAGGGCCAAGAGACCCAGTACTTC. The rearrangement links TRBV18 to TRBJ2-5; D might be TRBD1 (5 bases). The germline V gene encodes CDR1 KGHSH and CDR2 LQKENI. This CDR3 spans 14 amino acids. With 5 bases removed from V and 1 base from J, the gap between germline ends came to 11 bases.

J is TRBJ2-1 and V is TRBV7-2; D may be TRBD2 (7 bases). V was trimmed by 8 bases and J by 1 base, leaving 15 bases between them. The CDR3 has 15 amino acids. Germline loops: CDR1 SGHTA, CDR2 FQGNSA. The CDR3 spells CASCGGALSYNEQFF. CDR3 nucleotide sequence: TGTGCCAGCTGTGGGGGGGCCCTGTCCTACAATGAGCAGTTCTTC.

This chain links TRBV4-2 with TRBJ2-2; D ambiguous. With 0 bases removed from V and 1 base from J, the gap between germline ends came to 9 bases. The CDR3 runs to 16 residues. CDR1 is LGHNA and CDR2 is YNFKEQ in the germline V gene. The CDR3 DNA follows: TGTGCCAGCAGCCAAGATCTCGTAGGGAACACCGGGGAGCTGTTTTTT. It codes for CASSQDLVGNTGELFF.

The DNA for the CDR3 is TGTGCCAGCAGTGACCCTAGGCTCTGGACAGATACGCAGTATTTT. It encodes CASSDPRLWTDTQYF. The chain uses TRBV25-1 and TRBJ2-3; D is unclear. The CDR3 spans 15 residues. Trimming pared 3 bases from V and 3 bases from J, leaving 13 bases between. Germline loops: CDR1 MGHDK, CDR2 SYGVNS.

In this sample, this clone turned up a few times. This chain links TRBV6-1 with TRBJ1-1; D is ambiguous. This CDR3 contains 14 residues. V was shortened by 8 bases and J by 1 base, with 14 bases between the two germline ends. The germline V gene has CDR1 MNHNS and CDR2 SASEGT. This CDR3 is CASAQQAANTEAFF. The DNA for the CDR3 is TGTGCCAGCGCTCAGCAGGCCGCGAACACTGAAGCTTTCTTT.

The rearrangement joins TRBV7-8 to TRBJ2-4, with TRBD2 identical over 7 bases. The CDR3 is 14 amino acids. V dropped 5 bases and J dropped 3; count of bases not matched to a gene: 4. CDR1 and CDR2 from the germline V gene are SGHVS and FQNEAQ. In DNA form, the CDR3 reads TGTGCCAGCAGCCCCAGGACTAGCAAAAACATTCAGTACTTC. This gives the protein CASSPRTSKNIQYF.

This chain links TRBV18 with TRBJ1-1; D uncertain. CDR3 length equals 14 residues. Germline values: CDR1 KGHSH, CDR2 LQKENI. The V end was cut by 3 bases, the J end by 0 bases, with 8 bases between. CDR3 sequence: CASSPGRMNTEAFF. The DNA of the CDR3 is TGTGCCAGCTCACCGGGCCGAATGAACACTGAAGCTTTCTTT.

The chain has TRBV5-6 and TRBJ2-7; tentative D call: TRBD2 (6 bases). V lost 4 bases to trimming and J lost 2 bases, with 16 bases between them. The CDR3 has 15 amino acids. Germline CDR1 reads SGHDT; CDR2 reads YYEEEE. The CDR3 reads CASSRGLSAAYEQYF. The CDR3 region has the DNA TGTGCCAGCAGCAGGGGACTTTCCGCGGCCTACGAGCAGTACTTC.

The chain couples TRBV28 to TRBJ2-5, with D hard to call. CDR3 length: 12 residues. V lost 6 bases and J lost 6, with 11 bases in between. CDR1 is MDHEN, CDR2 SYDVKM, per germline. The CDR3 DNA sequence: TGTGCCAGCAGCCCGTTGCAAAAGACCCAGTACTTC. It specifies CASSPLQKTQYF.

J is TRBJ2-7 and V is TRBV6-6; 8 bases agree with TRBD2. With V trimmed by 0 bases and J by 4 bases, 2 bases remained unmatched. Germline CDR1 is MNHNY and CDR2 is SVGAGI (reference sequence). The CDR3 runs 14 residues. The CDR3 sequence: CASSYSAGGYEQYF. The CDR3 region has the DNA TGTGCCAGCAGTTACTCCGCGGGGGGTTACGAGCAGTACTTC.

The chain uses TRBV11-3 and TRBJ1-2, with 9 bases that match TRBD1. V shed 4 bases, J shed 4 bases, and the junction held 7 bases outside the gene matches. The germline CDR1 and CDR2 sequences are SGHNT and YENEEA. This CDR3 region has 15 residues. CDR3 region: CASSSTGGAIYGYTF. DNA of the CDR3: TGTGCCAGCAGCTCGACAGGGGGTGCAATCTATGGCTACACCTTC.